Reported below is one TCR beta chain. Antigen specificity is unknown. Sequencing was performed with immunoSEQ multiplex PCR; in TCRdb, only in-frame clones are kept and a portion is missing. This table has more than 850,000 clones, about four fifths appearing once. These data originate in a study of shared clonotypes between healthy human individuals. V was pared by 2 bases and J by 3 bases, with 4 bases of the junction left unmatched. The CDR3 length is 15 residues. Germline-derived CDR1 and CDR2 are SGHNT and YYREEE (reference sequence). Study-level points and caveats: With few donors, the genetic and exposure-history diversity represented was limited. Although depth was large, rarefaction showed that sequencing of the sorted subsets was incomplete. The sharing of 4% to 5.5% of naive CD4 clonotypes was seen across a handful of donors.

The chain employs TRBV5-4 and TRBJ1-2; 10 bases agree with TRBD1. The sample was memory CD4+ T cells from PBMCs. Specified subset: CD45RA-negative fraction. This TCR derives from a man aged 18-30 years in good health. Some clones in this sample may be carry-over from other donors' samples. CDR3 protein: CASSFYGTGDYGYTF. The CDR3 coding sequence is TGTGCCAGCAGCTTTTATGGGACAGGGGACTATGGCTACACCTTC.